Each of the 26 T cell receptor beta chains below was sequenced from the same sample in a study of T cells in Graves' hyperthyroidism and ophthalmopathy. RNA transcripts gave rise to amplified TCR beta CDR3 regions. TCR CDR3 underwent first-round RT-PCR with the HTBI primer set. In TCRdb, the multiplex PCR reads were re-called with MiXCR into one record per CDR3 protein. The sample includes roughly 180,000 distinct CDR3 sequences, 9.4% of them seen just once. Sequencing was performed on blood. The receptors were sampled from a woman between 18 and 29 years old with Graves' hyperthyroidism that later progressed to Graves' ophthalmopathy.

About this clonotype: This may arise from a read error, as a much more abundant clone is one base away. The chain carries TRBV5-6 and TRBJ1-1, with D possibly matching TRBD1 (6 bases). Looked up from germline, CDR1 is SGHDT and CDR2 is YYEEEE. This CDR3 is 13 amino acids long. CDR3 DNA: TGTGCCAGCAGCTTGACAGGGCACACTGAAGTTTTCTTT. Translating it yields CASSLTGHTEVFF.

This clonotype was observed many times. The chain is built from TRBV7-2 and TRBJ2-2; TRBD1 matches at 7 bases. Per the germline V gene, CDR1 is SGHTA and CDR2 is FQGNSA. The CDR3 spans 16 residues. Losses at the gene ends were 6 bases for V and 2 bases for J; bases not matched to a gene: 9. CDR3 loop: CASRPPGQKNTGELFF. In DNA, the CDR3 is TGTGCCAGCAGACCACCGGGACAGAAAAACACCGGGGAGCTGTTTTTT.

The chain is built from TRBV19 and TRBJ2-1, with 7 bases aligning to TRBD2. Germline V CDR1 and CDR2: LNHDA, SQIVND (reference sequence). The CDR3 extends over 13 amino acids. V lost 5 bases to trimming and J lost 9 bases; unmatched junction nucleotides: 7. The chain's CDR3 is CASSWGRAGEQFF. For the CDR3, the DNA is TGTGCCAGTAGTTGGGGGAGGGCCGGTGAGCAGTTCTTC. The variable domain in full, with the rest retrieved from reference TRBV19 and TRBJ2-1, is DGGITQSPKYLFRKEGQNVTLSCEQNLNHDAMYWYRQDPGQGLRLIYYSQIVNDFQKGDIAEGYSVSREKKESFPLTVTSAQKNPTAFYLCASSWGRAGEQFFGPGTRLTVL.

The chain recombines TRBV5-1 with TRBJ2-2; no firm D call. Germline loops: CDR1 SGHRS, CDR2 YFSETQ. The CDR3 is made up of 14 amino acids. Trimming stripped 2 bases from V and 4 bases from J, with 9 bases between. In DNA form, the CDR3 reads TGCGCCAGCAGCTTCCCCGGCCTCACCGGGGAGCTGTTTTTT. Its translation is CASSFPGLTGELFF.

The sample holds many counts of this clonotype. In DNA, the CDR3 is TGTGCCAGCAGCTTGGACGGAGATAATTCACCCCTCCACTTT. As protein: CASSLDGDNSPLHF. The V and J genes are TRBV9 and TRBJ1-6; the D is unclear. The CDR3 covers 14 residues. Trimming stripped 4 bases from V and 5 bases from J, with 10 bases between. CDR1 SGDLS and CDR2 YYNGEE come from the germline V gene.

This clonotype came up many times. The chain recombines TRBV12-3 or TRBV12-4 with TRBJ2-5, with D maybe TRBD2 (5 bases). The CDR3 is 13 amino acids. With 7 bases removed from V and 9 bases from J, the gap between germline ends came to 18 bases. CDR3 amino acids: CASTSYAERAQYF. In nucleotides, the CDR3 is TGTGCCAGCACCTCGTATGCTGAGAGGGCCCAGTACTTC.

This clonotype was seen only a few times. The chain has TRBV9 and TRBJ2-2; weak D call: TRBD1 (6 bases). CDR3 length equals 18 residues. Per germline, CDR1 SGDLS and CDR2 YYNGEE. The V end was cut by 3 bases, the J end by 0 bases, with 18 bases between. CDR3 loop: CASSGDRPLRANTGELFF. CDR3 coding DNA: TGTGCCAGCAGCGGTGACAGGCCCCTAAGGGCGAACACCGGGGAGCTGTTTTTT.

This clonotype occurred many times. The chain joins TRBV7-9 to TRBJ2-1; 7 bases are shared with TRBD2. J gave up 0 bases and V 3 bases, and 5 bases lay outside the gene matches. CDR1 and CDR2 (germline): SEHNR, FQNEAQ (reference sequence). This CDR3 comprises 16 residues. The CDR3, as DNA: TGTGCCAGCAGCTTGGGGCGGGAGTACTCCTACAATGAGCAGTTCTTC. Encoded protein: CASSLGREYSYNEQFF. The variable domain in full, with the rest retrieved from reference TRBV7-9 and TRBJ2-1, is DTGVSQNPRHKITKRGQNVTFRCDPISEHNRLYWYRQTLGQGPEFLTYFQNEAQLEKSRLLSDRFSAERPKGSFSTLEIQRTEQGDSAMYLCASSLGREYSYNEQFFGPGTRLTVL.

Ten or more counts support this clonotype. The rearrangement joins TRBV3-1 to TRBJ1-1, with a weak D call TRBD1 (6 bases). In germline, CDR1 is LGHDT, CDR2 YNNKEL (reference sequence). The CDR3 has 11 amino acids. The V end lost 3 bases, the J end lost 7 bases, and 6 bases lay between the germline ends. CDR3 protein: CASSQTGEAFF. Written as DNA, the CDR3 is TGTGCCAGCAGCCAGACAGGTGAAGCTTTCTTT.

This clonotype has at least ten counts. The chain is built from TRBV9 and TRBJ2-5; TRBD2 aligns across 12 bases. With V trimmed by 3 bases and J by 5 bases, 14 bases remained unmatched. CDR3 length: 18 amino acids. From germline, CDR1 is SGDLS and CDR2 YYNGEE. This CDR3 reads CASSARSRGLAGIETQYF. CDR3 DNA sequence: TGTGCCAGCAGCGCCCGTTCCCGCGGACTAGCGGGAATCGAGACCCAGTACTTC.

This clonotype came up many times. V is TRBV11-2 and J is TRBJ2-5, with 10 bases matching TRBD2. V lost 1 base to trimming and J lost 5 bases; unmatched junction nucleotides: 7. Germline CDR1 and CDR2: SGHAT and FQNNGV. The CDR3 covers 16 residues. The CDR3 sequence is CASSLAAGGPSETQYF. Written as DNA, the CDR3 is TGTGCCAGCAGCTTAGCAGCGGGAGGGCCCTCGGAGACCCAGTACTTC.

This clonotype has only a few counts. The gene calls are TRBV19 and TRBJ2-5; TRBD1 matches 9 bases. V lost 6 bases to trimming and J lost 5 bases; unmatched junction nucleotides: 4. Germline V gene data show CDR1 as LNHDA and CDR2 as SQIVND (reference sequence). This CDR3 contains 13 residues. The CDR3 DNA follows: TGTGCCAGTAGAGGACAGGGGAGGGAGACCCAGTACTTC. Translation: CASRGQGRETQYF.

The rearrangement uses TRBV19 and TRBJ2-1; the D gene is possibly TRBD2 (5 bases). Germline V gives CDR1 LNHDA, CDR2 SQIVND (reference sequence). V was shortened by 5 bases and J by 10 bases, with 18 bases between the two germline ends. The CDR3 is 14 amino acids. CDR3 residues: CASSLTGMTPEQFF. The CDR3 bases are TGTGCCAGTAGTCTAACGGGAATGACTCCCGAGCAGTTCTTC.

Only a few counts were recorded for this clonotype. This chain connects TRBV7-6 to TRBJ2-7, with D tentatively TRBD1 (6 bases). Germline loops: CDR1 SGHVS, CDR2 FNYEAQ. The V gene lost 8 bases and the J gene lost 4 bases, with 15 bases spanning the gap. This CDR3 is built from 13 residues. CDR3 nucleotide sequence: TGTGCCAGCTCGGTCGGACAGTCGTACGAGCAGTACTTC. Its translation is CASSVGQSYEQYF.

This clonotype was detected ten times or more. The J gene is TRBJ1-5, the V gene TRBV7-9; 7 positions match TRBD1. Germline CDR1 SEHNR, CDR2 FQNEAQ (reference sequence). CDR3 length equals 17 residues. J was trimmed by 0 bases and V by 5 bases; bases with no gene match: 10. The CDR3 region has the DNA TGTGCCAGCAGCCGATCCCGGGACAGCTATAGCAATCAGCCCCAGCATTTT. It is translated as CASSRSRDSYSNQPQHF.

At least ten counts were recorded for this clonotype. V is TRBV20-1 and J is TRBJ2-5, with a weak D call TRBD2 (5 bases). The V gene lost 3 bases and the J gene lost 5 bases, with 13 bases spanning the gap. Germline CDR1 reads DFQATT; CDR2 reads SNEGSKA (reference sequence). This CDR3 contains 13 residues. This CDR3 is CSASLAARETQYF. CDR3 DNA: TGCAGTGCTAGCCTAGCAGCGCGGGAGACCCAGTACTTC.

This clonotype was picked up a small number of times. J is TRBJ1-3 and V is TRBV30, with a possible D match to TRBD1 (5 bases). This CDR3 has 13 amino acids. CDR1 and CDR2 from the germline V gene are GTSNPN and SVGIG (reference sequence). Trimming shortened V by 5 bases and J by 0 bases, and 8 bases separated the two germline ends. For the CDR3, the DNA is TGTGCCTGGGGGGGGTTCTCTGGAAACACCATATATTTT. Its protein is CAWGGFSGNTIYF.

This clonotype has ten or more counts. The genes are TRBV28 and TRBJ2-7; D not certain. Trimming pared 4 bases from V and 4 bases from J, leaving 11 bases between. Germline V CDR1 and CDR2: MDHEN, SYDVKM. The CDR3 extends over 13 amino acids. DNA for the CDR3: TGTGCCAGCAGTTCCCACGACATTTACGAGCAGTACTTC. Its protein product is CASSSHDIYEQYF.

Comments on this clonotype: This may stem from a read error, because a much larger clone lies one nucleotide away. The rearrangement uses TRBV27 and TRBJ2-2, with D possibly being TRBD2 (5 bases). Deletions cut 3 bases from V and 4 bases from J, with 12 bases between. CDR1 is MNHEY and CDR2 is SMNVEV in the germline V gene (reference sequence). The CDR3 is made up of 15 amino acids. The CDR3 DNA sequence: TGTGCCAGCAGTTTCACTAGTCCGGCCACCGGGGAGCTGTTTTTT. It codes for CASSFTSPATGELFF.

In this sample, this clonotype turned up many times. The rearrangement links TRBV7-2 to TRBJ1-5, with D perhaps TRBD1 (5 bases). CDR1 SGHTA and CDR2 FQGNSA come from the germline V gene. Between the trimmed V and J ends, which lost 5 bases and 1 base, there was a span of 15 bases. The CDR3 extends over 16 amino acids. The DNA of the CDR3 is TGTGCCAGCAGCCCTCGGACGGGACCAAGCAATCAGCCCCAGCATTTT. Its protein product is CASSPRTGPSNQPQHF.

This clonotype was observed many times. The rearrangement uses TRBV27 and TRBJ1-4, with 10 bases lining up with TRBD1. There are 14 residues in the CDR3. The V segment lost 5 bases and the J segment 7 bases; nucleotides outside the gene matches: 4. Germline V gives CDR1 MNHEY, CDR2 SMNVEV (reference sequence). CDR3 sequence: CASSATGGFEKLFF. The CDR3 DNA reads as TGTGCCAGCAGTGCGACAGGGGGCTTTGAAAAACTGTTTTTT.

As regards this clonotype: This may come from a read error, since a much larger clone is one base off. The gene calls are TRBV7-2 and TRBJ2-3, with 9 bases aligning to TRBD2. Trimming took 1 base from V and 4 from J; bases not matched to a gene: 12. The CDR3 is 18 amino acids. Per germline, CDR1 SGHTA and CDR2 FQGNSA. This chain's CDR3 is CASSLDLSAGGDPDTQYF. DNA of the CDR3: TGTGCCAGCAGCTTAGACCTTTCAGCGGGAGGAGACCCAGATACGCAGTATTTT.

As concerns this clonotype: A read error is possible here, since a much larger clone lies one base away. The chain links TRBV20-1 to TRBJ2-5, with 7 bases that match TRBD2. This CDR3 is built from 13 residues. Germline values: CDR1 DFQATT, CDR2 SNEGSKA (reference sequence). For the CDR3, the DNA is TGCCGTGCAAAGACTAGCTCTCAAGAGACCCAGTACTTC. Amino acid sequence: CRAKTSSQETQYF.

This clonotype was picked up a small number of times. The chain uses TRBV6-1 and TRBJ2-5, with D possibly TRBD1 on 5 matching bases. Germline CDR1 and CDR2: MNHNS and SASEGT. V was cut by 5 bases and J by 2 bases, with 15 bases left in between. CDR3 size: 15 residues. The CDR3 DNA sequence: TGTGCCAGCAGTCTTCAGGGTTACCGGCAAGAGACCCAGTACTTC. Residues: CASSLQGYRQETQYF.

This clonotype came up many times. The rearrangement uses TRBV2 and TRBJ2-1; tentative D call: TRBD1 (6 bases). V lost 6 bases and J 4 bases, leaving 13 bases between the germline ends. Per the germline V gene, CDR1 is SNHLY and CDR2 is FYNNEI. The length of the CDR3 is 14 residues. The CDR3: CASRRGSVYNEQFF. The CDR3 DNA reads as TGTGCCAGCAGGAGGGGGAGTGTATACAATGAGCAGTTCTTC.

This chain uses TRBV19 with TRBJ2-5; 11 positions agree with TRBD2. Germline CDR1 and CDR2: LNHDA and SQIVND (reference sequence). V dropped 3 bases and J dropped 1; count of bases not matched to a gene: 4. The CDR3 runs to 16 residues. The DNA of the CDR3 is TGTGCCAGTAGTATCGCTAGCGGGGGGCGCCAAGAGACCCAGTACTTC. It encodes CASSIASGGRQETQYF.